The rows below give T cell receptor beta chains drawn from one sample of a study of T cell changes during pregnancy in multiple sclerosis. The repertoire was sequenced with immunoSEQ multiplex PCR; TCRdb's copy has only in-frame clones and lacks some. The sample contains some 51,000 clones, 94% of which appear only once. The material sequenced was CD8+ T cells from peripheral blood mononuclear cells, taken in the first trimester of pregnancy. Receptor source: a female donor with multiple sclerosis, enrolled in a pregnancy study. The CDR3 runs from the conserved cysteine through the conserved F or W. A D gene is named only where the DNA matches it firmly. Where a row states a size, it is once, few, many or the class of an expanded clone; other rows omit it.

CDR3: CATSGGKLFF
DNA: TGTGCCACCTCGGGAGGAAAACTGTTTTTT
D: .
V: TRBV2
size: .
J: TRBJ1-4

CDR3: CASSEAEWTSGRPGELFF
DNA: TGTGCCAGCAGTGAAGCGGAATGGACTAGCGGGAGGCCCGGGGAGCTGTTTTTT
D: TRBD2
V: TRBV6-1
size: .
J: TRBJ2-2

CDR3: CASSEAGGTDTQYF
DNA: TGTGCCAGCAGTGAAGCGGGGGGCACAGATACGCAGTATTTT
D: TRBD2
V: TRBV6-4
size: few
J: TRBJ2-3

CDR3: CASSPTDEQFF
DNA: TGTGCCAGCAGCCCAACGGATGAGCAGTTCTTC
D: .
V: TRBV7-9
size: .
J: TRBJ2-1

CDR3: CATLLRDRVHEQYF
DNA: TGTGCCACCCTACTCCGGGACAGGGTGCACGAGCAGTACTTC
D: TRBD1
V: TRBV10-3
size: .
J: TRBJ2-7

CDR3: CSVEVGTGGETQYF
DNA: TGCAGCGTTGAAGTCGGGACCGGGGGGGAGACCCAGTACTTC
D: TRBD2
V: TRBV29-1
size: .
J: TRBJ2-5

CDR3: CASSWGTGHNEQFF
DNA: TGTGCCAGCAGCTGGGGCACGGGCCACAATGAGCAGTTCTTC
D: .
V: TRBV13
size: once
J: TRBJ2-1

CDR3: CASSTKGGQGASGANVLTF
DNA: TGTGCCAGCAGCACTAAAGGGGGACAGGGGGCGTCTGGGGCCAACGTCCTGACTTTC
D: TRBD1
V: TRBV27
size: .
J: TRBJ2-6

CDR3: CASSQAVADRVGTEAFF
DNA: TGCGCCAGCAGCCAAGCGGTCGCTGACAGGGTGGGCACTGAAGCTTTCTTT
D: TRBD1
V: TRBV4-3
size: .
J: TRBJ1-1

CDR3: CASSLDGTYEQYF
DNA: TGTGCCAGCAGTTTGGACGGGACCTACGAGCAGTACTTC
D: .
V: TRBV27
size: .
J: TRBJ2-7

CDR3: CASSGLADKAGTGELFF
DNA: TGTGCCAGCAGTGGTTTAGCGGACAAGGCGGGCACCGGGGAGCTGTTTTTT
D: .
V: TRBV7-9
size: .
J: TRBJ2-2

CDR3: CASSLGTGVSYGYTF
DNA: TGTGCCAGCAGTTTAGGGACAGGGGTTTCCTATGGCTACACCTTC
D: TRBD1
V: TRBV27
size: once
J: TRBJ1-2

CDR3: CASSQDRAGREAFF
DNA: TGCGCCAGCAGCCAAGATCGAGCAGGCCGTGAAGCTTTCTTT
D: .
V: TRBV4-3
size: .
J: TRBJ1-1

CDR3: CASSVGQGYDIQYF
DNA: TGTGCCAGCAGCGTAGGACAGGGGTATGACATTCAGTACTTC
D: TRBD1
V: TRBV11-2
size: .
J: TRBJ2-4

CDR3: CASSLEGRGNTEAFF
DNA: TGTGCCAGCAGCTTGGAGGGCAGGGGCAACACTGAAGCTTTCTTT
D: .
V: TRBV5-4
size: .
J: TRBJ1-1

CDR3: CASSQDGLYNEQFF
DNA: TGCGCCAGCAGCCAAGATGGGCTTTACAATGAGCAGTTCTTC
D: .
V: TRBV4-3
size: .
J: TRBJ2-1

CDR3: CASSSGTGGAETQYF
DNA: TGTGCCAGCAGCTCCGGAACAGGGGGCGCAGAGACCCAGTACTTC
D: TRBD1
V: TRBV7-8
size: .
J: TRBJ2-5

CDR3: CASYPDRPSYNEQFF
DNA: TGTGCCAGCTATCCGGACAGGCCCTCCTACAATGAGCAGTTCTTC
D: TRBD1
V: TRBV7-9
size: .
J: TRBJ2-1

CDR3: CSSPGLAGGRETQYF
DNA: TGCAGCTCACCGGGGCTAGCGGGAGGCCGGGAGACCCAGTACTTC
D: TRBD2
V: TRBV29-1
size: .
J: TRBJ2-5

CDR3: CASSFRGIGTEAFF
DNA: TGTGCCAGCAGTTTTCGGGGTATAGGCACTGAAGCTTTCTTT
D: .
V: TRBV27
size: .
J: TRBJ1-1

CDR3: CASRTLGGVTEAFF
DNA: TGTGCCAGCAGAACTCTCGGGGGGGTGACTGAAGCTTTCTTT
D: .
V: TRBV27
size: .
J: TRBJ1-1

CDR3: CASSPDRGLGNTIYF
DNA: TGCGCCAGCAGCCCAGACAGGGGGCTCGGAAACACCATATATTTT
D: TRBD1
V: TRBV4-1
size: .
J: TRBJ1-3

CDR3: CSVYPGTASMGELFF
DNA: TGCAGCGTTTATCCCGGGACAGCCTCTATGGGGGAGCTGTTTTTT
D: TRBD1
V: TRBV29-1
size: .
J: TRBJ2-2

CDR3: CASSATSGSGEQYF
DNA: TGTGCCAGCAGCGCAACTAGCGGGAGTGGCGAGCAGTACTTC
D: TRBD2
V: TRBV5-4
size: .
J: TRBJ2-7

CDR3: CASRGTGGTEAFF
DNA: TGTGCCAGTAGGGGGACAGGGGGGACTGAAGCTTTCTTT
D: TRBD1
V: TRBV19
size: .
J: TRBJ1-1

CDR3: CASTIEIWEETQYF
DNA: TGTGCCAGTACGATAGAAATATGGGAGGAGACCCAGTACTTC
D: .
V: TRBV11-1
size: .
J: TRBJ2-5

CDR3: CASSWEGDEQFF
DNA: TGTGCCAGCAGTTGGGAGGGTGATGAGCAGTTCTTC
D: TRBD2
V: TRBV27
size: few
J: TRBJ2-1

CDR3: CASSFGTTNNEQFF
DNA: TGTGCCAGCAGTTTTGGGACAACCAACAATGAGCAGTTCTTC
D: .
V: TRBV27
size: .
J: TRBJ2-1